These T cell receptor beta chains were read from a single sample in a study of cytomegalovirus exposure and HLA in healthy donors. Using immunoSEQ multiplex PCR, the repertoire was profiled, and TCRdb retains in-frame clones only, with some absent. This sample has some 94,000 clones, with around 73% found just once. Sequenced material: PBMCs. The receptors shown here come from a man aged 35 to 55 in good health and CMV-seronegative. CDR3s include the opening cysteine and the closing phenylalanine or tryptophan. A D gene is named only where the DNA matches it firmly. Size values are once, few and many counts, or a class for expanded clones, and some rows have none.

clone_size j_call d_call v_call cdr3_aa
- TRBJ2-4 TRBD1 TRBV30 CAWGGQGLAKNIQYF
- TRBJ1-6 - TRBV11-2 CASSVAPGNSPLHF
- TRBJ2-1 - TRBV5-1 CASSLGTSNEQFF
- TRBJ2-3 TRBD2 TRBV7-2 CASSLVAGGSTDTQYF
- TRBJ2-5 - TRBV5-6 CASSRYEIGGTQYF
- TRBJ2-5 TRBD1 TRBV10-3 CAISESLGTGGETQYF
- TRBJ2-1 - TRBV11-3 CASSRMSGPNNNEQFF
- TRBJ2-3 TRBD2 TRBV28 CASSPSGRVEDTQYF
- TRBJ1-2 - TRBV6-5 CASSYMSGRGYTF
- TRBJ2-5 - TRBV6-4 CASSEQGGETQYF
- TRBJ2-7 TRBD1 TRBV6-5 CASRTTGTASYEQYF
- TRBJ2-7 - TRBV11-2 CASSLDLGTTTYEQYF
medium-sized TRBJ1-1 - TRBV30 CAWSAQNTEAFF
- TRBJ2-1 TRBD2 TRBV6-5 CASSRLAGYNEQFF
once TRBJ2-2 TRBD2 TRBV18 CASSPTTSGTNTGELFF
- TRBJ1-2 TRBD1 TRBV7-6 CASSPGQGYGYTF
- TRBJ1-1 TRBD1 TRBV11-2 CASSLDPTGVNTEAFF
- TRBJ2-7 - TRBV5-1 CASSTTYEQYF
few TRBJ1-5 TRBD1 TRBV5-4 CASSDMTGNSNQPQHF
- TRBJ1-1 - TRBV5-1 CASRAQGLNTEAFF
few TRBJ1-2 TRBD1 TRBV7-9 CASRPGQGAAGYTF
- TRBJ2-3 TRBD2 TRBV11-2 CASSLRTSGTLDTQYF
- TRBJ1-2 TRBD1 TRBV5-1 CASSPDRGGYTF
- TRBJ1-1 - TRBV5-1 CASSLGAERNTEAFF
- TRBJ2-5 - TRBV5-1 CASSLGSREAQETQYF
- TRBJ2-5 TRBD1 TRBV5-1 CASSLGTGQETQYF
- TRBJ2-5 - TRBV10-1 CASSASPGKTQYF
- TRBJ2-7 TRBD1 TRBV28 CASSLYRGNYEQYF
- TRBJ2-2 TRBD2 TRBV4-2 CASSGLAGVTGELFF
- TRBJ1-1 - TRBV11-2 CASSLQVMNTEAFF
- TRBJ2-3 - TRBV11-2 CASSSRPQASTDTQYF
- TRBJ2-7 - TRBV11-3 CASSFGVRYEQYF
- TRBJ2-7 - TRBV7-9 CASSLVTGSSYEQYF
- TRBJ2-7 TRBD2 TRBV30 CAWTPTSVYEQYF
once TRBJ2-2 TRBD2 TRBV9 CASSVASGLAGAFGELFF
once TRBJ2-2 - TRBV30 CAWSELSYRNTGELFF
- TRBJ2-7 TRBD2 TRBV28 CASSSRTSGGRNSAYEQYF
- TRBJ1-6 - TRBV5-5 CASRENSPLHF
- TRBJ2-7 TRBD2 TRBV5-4 CASSSRTSGPLGQYF
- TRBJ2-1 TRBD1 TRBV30 CAWRRDSYNEQFF
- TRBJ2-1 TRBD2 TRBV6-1 CASSDPIAGGVNNEQFF
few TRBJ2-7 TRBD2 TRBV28 CASGGGDDPYEQYF